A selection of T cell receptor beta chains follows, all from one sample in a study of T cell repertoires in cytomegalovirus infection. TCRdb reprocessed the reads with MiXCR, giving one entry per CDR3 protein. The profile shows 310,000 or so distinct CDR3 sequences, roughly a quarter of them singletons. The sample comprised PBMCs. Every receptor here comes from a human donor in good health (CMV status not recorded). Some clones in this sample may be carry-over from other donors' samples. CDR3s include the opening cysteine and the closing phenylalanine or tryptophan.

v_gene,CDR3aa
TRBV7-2,CASDQGYQETQYF
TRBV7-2,CASSPRTGNIAKNIQYF
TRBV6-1,CASSEVAGGVDTQYF
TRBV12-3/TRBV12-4,CASSLSQVEQYF
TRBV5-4,CASSLVGGVNEQYF
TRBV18,CASSPSRDTEAFF
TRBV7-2,CASSSRQGSYNEQFF
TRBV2,CASNPDGNEQYF
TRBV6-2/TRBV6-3,CASSHGRSGRSPLHF
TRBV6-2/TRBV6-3,CASSPPGQGSYQPQHF
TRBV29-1,CSALDTNGYTF
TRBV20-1,CSACASGNSYEQYF
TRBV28,CASSQGLAGIYEQYF
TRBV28,CASSSRTSGRRSYEQYF
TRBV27,CASSFWGATSPLHF
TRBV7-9,CASSLGSHLNTDTQYF
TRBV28,CATVRGADYNEQFF
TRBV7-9,CASSLVATGYHEQYF
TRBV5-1,CASSFGNQGLRNTIYF
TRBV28,CASSLSRRAQYF
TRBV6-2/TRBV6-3,CASSKDLRSYNEQFF
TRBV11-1,CASSLELAVYNEQFF